This is a list of T cell receptor beta chains from one sample in a study of T cell responses to AZD1222 COVID-19 vaccine. The protocol was immunoSEQ multiplex PCR, while the TCRdb copy is restricted to in-frame clones and leaves out a portion. The sample yields more than 85,000 clones, approximately 78% seen once. This specimen was peripheral blood, taken on day 0 of AZD1222 vaccination. These receptors were taken from an adult in good health. The CDR3 runs from the conserved cysteine through the conserved F or W. D genes are given only for firm matches. Clone size is shown for a subset of rows, as once, few, many or a class of expanded clone.

clone_size cdr3_length j_call v_call d_call cdr3_nt cdr3_aa
. 14 TRBJ2-3 TRBV2 TRBD1 TGTGCCAGCAGGGCGGACAGGAGCACAGATACGCAGTATTTT CASRADRSTDTQYF
. 13 TRBJ2-1 TRBV11-3 TRBD2 TGTGCCAGCAGCTCTTCTAGCGGAAATGAGCAGTTCTTC CASSSSSGNEQFF
. 14 TRBJ2-1 TRBV2 . TGTGCCAGCAGTGACTCCGACCCGGACAATGAGCAGTTCTTC CASSDSDPDNEQFF
. 11 TRBJ2-7 TRBV29-1 . TGCAGCGTTGGACAGGCTTTCGAGCAGTACTTC CSVGQAFEQYF
. 14 TRBJ1-5 TRBV30 . TGTGCCTGGAGTGTAATGGGATTCAATCAGCCCCAGCATTTT CAWSVMGFNQPQHF
. 17 TRBJ1-1 TRBV20-1 TRBD1 TGCAGTGCTAGTGAGTTGGTTGCAGGGGGCGGTGGCGCTGAAGCTTTCTTT CSASELVAGGGGAEAFF
. 16 TRBJ1-5 TRBV19 . TGTGCCAGTAGTGCCTCCTACGGGGGACCCAATCAGCCCCAGCATTTT CASSASYGGPNQPQHF
. 16 TRBJ2-3 TRBV6-5 . TGTGCCAGCAGTTACTCGCCGGCTCCATACACAGATACGCAGTATTTT CASSYSPAPYTDTQYF
. 17 TRBJ2-1 TRBV24-1 . TGTGCCACCAGTTCCAAGCCCCGGGACTCAGGGGTTATAAAGCAGTTCTTC CATSSKPRDSGVIKQFF
. 19 TRBJ2-6 TRBV11-2 . TGTGCCAGCAGTATAGGGTTCCTGGGCCGACACTCTGGGGCCAACGTCCTGACTTTC CASSIGFLGRHSGANVLTF
. 16 TRBJ1-4 TRBV4-2 TRBD1 TGTGCCAGCAGCCAAGATTTGGCAGGGGGCGGCGAAAAACTGTTTTTT CASSQDLAGGGEKLFF
. 14 TRBJ1-1 TRBV11-2 . TGTGCCAGCAGCTCCCTCTCACAGAACACTGAAGCTTTCTTT CASSSLSQNTEAFF
. 17 TRBJ2-2 TRBV7-9 . TGTGCCAGCAGCTTAGGGGAGTCCATGGGGGACACCGGGGAGCTGTTTTTT CASSLGESMGDTGELFF
. 15 TRBJ2-7 TRBV18 TRBD2 TGTGCCAGCTCGCAGGTCCTAGCGGGACGCTACGAGCAGTACTTC CASSQVLAGRYEQYF
once 11 TRBJ2-3 TRBV28 . TGTGCCATCAGCGGTACAGATACGCAGTATTTT CAISGTDTQYF
. 12 TRBJ2-7 TRBV5-4 TRBD1 TGTGCCAGCAGCTCTGGACAGGGTGGGCAGTACTTC CASSSGQGGQYF
. 14 TRBJ2-1 TRBV27 . TGTGCCACCAAATTAAGGACAGAATCCAATGAGCAGTTCTTC CATKLRTESNEQFF
. 13 TRBJ2-7 TRBV10-1 TRBD1 TGCGCCAGCAGTATCACAGGGGGCTACGAGCAGTACTTC CASSITGGYEQYF
once 16 TRBJ2-3 TRBV5-5 TRBD2 TGTGCCAGCAGCTTGAGGTTTAGCGGGAGTGGGAATACGCAGTATTTT CASSLRFSGSGNTQYF
. 15 TRBJ2-2 TRBV25-1 . TGTGCCAGCAGTCCCCTGGGGGGACGCACCGGGGAGCTGTTTTTT CASSPLGGRTGELFF